This entry lists 5 T cell receptor beta chains sequenced from one sample in a study of blood T cell repertoires in COVID-19. TCRdb's table, derived via immunoSEQ multiplex PCR, lists solely in-frame clones and lacks some. The sample contains approximately 190,000 clones, almost 85% of which appear only once. Input material: peripheral blood. The receptor source for this set is a woman in her 70s with active or convalescent COVID-19.

V gene TRBV5-1 combines with J gene TRBJ1-1; tentative D call: TRBD1 (6 bases). CDR3 size: 15 residues. Germline lookup yields CDR1 SGHRS and CDR2 YFSETQ. V was cut by 4 bases and J by 3 bases, with 16 bases left in between. Here the CDR3 reads CASSTRGIYDTEAFF. The DNA for the CDR3 is TGCGCCAGCAGCACGAGGGGGATATACGACACTGAAGCTTTCTTT.

This clone was observed at least ten times. The chain joins TRBV6-2 or TRBV6-3 to TRBJ2-2; D perhaps matches TRBD1 (6 bases). The V end lost 1 base, the J end lost 3 bases, and 12 bases lay between the germline ends. The length of the CDR3 is 16 residues. Germline values: CDR1 MNHEY, CDR2 SVGEGT. CDR3 in DNA: TGTGCCAGCAGTTACTACAGGGAAAGGGACACCGGGGAGCTGTTTTTT. This gives the protein CASSYYRERDTGELFF.

The CDR3 loop reads CASRDPGVHGYTF. The CDR3, as DNA: TGTGCCAGCAGAGATCCGGGGGTCCATGGCTACACCTTC. The chain uses TRBV6-5 and TRBJ1-2, with a weak D call TRBD1 (5 bases). Deletions cut 6 bases from V and 6 bases from J, with 14 bases between. The CDR3 contains 13 residues. Per germline, CDR1 MNHEY and CDR2 SVGAGI.

The chain is built from TRBV2 and TRBJ2-5; D is possibly TRBD1 (6 bases). CDR3 length equals 14 residues. The V gene's germline CDR1 is SNHLY and CDR2 FYNNEI. The V and J ends lost 7 bases and 5 bases respectively, with 17 bases between them. This CDR3 reads CASITTGPRETQYF. The CDR3 nucleotides are TGTGCCAGCATCACCACAGGGCCCCGGGAGACCCAGTACTTC.

This chain joins TRBV5-4 and TRBJ2-2, with TRBD1 as a possible D gene (5 bases). This CDR3 is built from 17 residues. Per the germline V gene, CDR1 is SGHNT and CDR2 is YYREEE (reference sequence). V was pared by 2 bases and J by 0 bases, with 14 bases between. CDR3 nucleotide sequence: TGTGCCAGCAGCTTTCCGGACACCCCCGCGAACACCGGGGAGCTGTTTTTT. Amino acids: CASSFPDTPANTGELFF. Using reference TRBV5-4 and TRBJ2-2 for the parts outside the CDR3, the full variable domain is ETGVTQSPTHLIKTRGQQVTLRCSSQSGHNTVSWYQQALGQGPQFIFQYYREEENGRGNFPPRFSGLQFPNYSSELNVNALELDDSALYLCASSFPDTPANTGELFFGEGSRLTVL.